Sequencing of this TCR beta chain was carried out in a study of T cell responses to AZD1222 COVID-19 vaccine. Trimming pared 6 bases from V and 0 bases from J, leaving 11 bases between. The CDR3 contains 15 residues. CDR1 is PRHDT, CDR2 FYEKMQ, per germline (reference sequence). Study outcomes and limitations: Donors were largely white British and mainly female; clonal diversity was possibly underestimated. Spike-specific TCR breadth and depth grew following two AZD1222 doses. Spike-wide coverage was observed for vaccine-associated CD4 TCRs, with dominant responses at 160-218 and 743-854.

Clones were sequenced by immunoSEQ multiplex PCR, and TCRdb holds only the in-frame ones, with some missing. This sample has 90,000 to 150,000 clones, with approximately 88% found just once. A word on this clone: The antigen remains unidentified.

This sequence was found in an adult in good health. The V and J genes are TRBV13 and TRBJ1-4, with D unclear. The sample was peripheral blood, taken on day 0 of AZD1222 vaccination. For the CDR3, the DNA is TGTGCCAGCAGTTATAATCCTGCAACTAATGAAAAACTGTTTTTT. Its translation: CASSYNPATNEKLFF.